Detailed here is one T cell receptor beta chain. The sample belongs to a study of blood T cell repertoires in COVID-19. The CDR3 loop spans 12 amino acids. V was cut by 7 bases and J by 7 bases, with 10 bases left in between. Germline CDR1 is MNHEY and CDR2 is SVGAGI. Repertoires were generated with immunoSEQ multiplex PCR, while TCRdb's copy carries only in-frame clones and drops some. The profile covers about 160,000 clones, with approximately 83% appearing a single time and 10% to 15% taken by the ten largest. The TCR comes from a man between 65 and 85 years old who had recovered from COVID-19. The rearrangement uses TRBV6-5 and TRBJ2-2; D is undetermined. The sequenced material came from peripheral blood. In nucleotides, the CDR3 is TGTGCCAGCAAAATAGAAATCGGGGAGCTGTTTTTT. It specifies CASKIEIGELFF.